This TCR beta chain is from a study of response to subunit inactivated influenza vaccine. Study findings and constraints: The authors offered the suggestion that each seasonal influenza vaccination recruits few new T cells.

This CDR3 has 15 amino acids. Germline V gene data show CDR1 as SGHTA and CDR2 as FQGNSA. The ends were cut back, 5 bases at V and 0 bases at J, with 14 bases in the middle. The table lists this clonotype with many counts. Its antigen is as yet unknown. TCRdb re-derived calls from the RT-PCR reads in MiXCR, one entry per CDR3 protein. The sample records more than 600,000 distinct CDR3 sequences, around 20% being singletons. The sequence was collected from a man aged 45 to 65 who received an inactivated influenza vaccine. The chain carries TRBV7-2 and TRBJ2-7; unclear D gene. Sequencing used PBMCs from blood, obtained about 5 days after vaccination. DNA for the CDR3: TGTGCCAGCAGCCTACCCTTATATAGCTCCTACGAGCAGTACTTC. Its protein is CASSLPLYSSYEQYF.